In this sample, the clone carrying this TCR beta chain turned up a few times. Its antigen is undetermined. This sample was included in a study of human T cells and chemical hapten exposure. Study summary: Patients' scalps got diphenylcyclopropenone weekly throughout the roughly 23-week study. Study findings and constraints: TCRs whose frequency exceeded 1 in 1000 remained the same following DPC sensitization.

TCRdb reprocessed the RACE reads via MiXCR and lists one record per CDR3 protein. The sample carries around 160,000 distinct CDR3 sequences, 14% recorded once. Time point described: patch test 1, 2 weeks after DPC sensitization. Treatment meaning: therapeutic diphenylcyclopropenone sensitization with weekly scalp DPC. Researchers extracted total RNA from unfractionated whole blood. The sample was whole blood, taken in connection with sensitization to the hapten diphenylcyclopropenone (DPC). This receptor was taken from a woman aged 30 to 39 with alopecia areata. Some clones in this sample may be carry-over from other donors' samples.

This chain's CDR3 is CASSLRVGNEQFF. CDR3 DNA: TGTGCCAGCAGCTTAAGGGTAGGCAATGAGCAGTTCTTC. The chain links TRBV11-2 to TRBJ2-1, with D hard to call. The CDR3 is 13 amino acids. V was trimmed by 2 bases and J by 6 bases, leaving 8 bases between them. Germline CDR1 and CDR2: SGHAT and FQNNGV.